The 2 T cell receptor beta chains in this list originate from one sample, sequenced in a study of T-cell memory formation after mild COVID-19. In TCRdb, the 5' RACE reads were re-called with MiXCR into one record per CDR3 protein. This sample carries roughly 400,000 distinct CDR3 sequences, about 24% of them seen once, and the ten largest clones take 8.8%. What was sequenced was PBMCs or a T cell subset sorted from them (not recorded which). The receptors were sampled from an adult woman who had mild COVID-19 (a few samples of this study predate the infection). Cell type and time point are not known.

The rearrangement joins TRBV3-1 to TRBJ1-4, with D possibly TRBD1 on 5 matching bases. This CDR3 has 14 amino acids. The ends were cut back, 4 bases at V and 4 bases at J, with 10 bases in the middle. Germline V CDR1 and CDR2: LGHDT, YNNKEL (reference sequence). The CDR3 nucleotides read TGTGCCAGCAGCCGGGGCCTCGGTAATGAAAAACTGTTTTTT. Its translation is CASSRGLGNEKLFF. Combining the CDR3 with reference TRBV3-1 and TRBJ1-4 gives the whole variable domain DTAVSQTPKYLVTQMGNDKSIKCEQNLGHDTMYWYKQDSKKFLKIMFSYNNKELIINETVPNRFSPKSPDKAHLNLHINSLELGDSAVYFCASSRGLGNEKLFFGSGTQLSVL.

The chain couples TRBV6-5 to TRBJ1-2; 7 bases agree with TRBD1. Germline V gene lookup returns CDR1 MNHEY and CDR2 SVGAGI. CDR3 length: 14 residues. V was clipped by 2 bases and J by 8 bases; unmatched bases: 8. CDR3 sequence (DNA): TGTGCCAGCAGTTACCTGCAGGGGGTCTCAGGCTACACCTTC. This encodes CASSYLQGVSGYTF.